Below, 2 T cell receptor beta chains from the same sample are listed, as sequenced in a study of shared clonotypes between healthy human individuals. The protocol was immunoSEQ multiplex PCR, while the TCRdb copy is restricted to in-frame clones and leaves out a portion. Of approximately 1,500,000 clones detected, around 97% appear once; the ten largest clones hold about 1.2%. Input material: naive CD4+ T cells sorted from blood. Subset given: CD45RA+ positively selected. These receptors all stem from a man aged 25 to 45 in good health.

This sequence joins TRBV10-2 and TRBJ2-7, with D maybe TRBD1 (6 bases). V lost 8 bases and J lost 9, with 17 bases in between. The CDR3 has 12 amino acids. Germline V lookup: CDR1 WSHSY, CDR2 SAAADI. The CDR3 here is CASLQGSTRQYF. In DNA form, the CDR3 reads TGCGCCAGCTTACAGGGTTCTACGAGGCAGTACTTC.

The V gene is TRBV5-1, the J gene TRBJ2-5; 9 nucleotides agree with TRBD2. Looked up from germline, CDR1 is SGHRS and CDR2 is YFSETQ. V trimming: 6 bases; J trimming: 1 base; junction bases outside the gene matches: 19. CDR3 size: 19 residues. The CDR3 bases are TGCGCCAGCAAGAAGTGGGGGACTAGCCTAAGTGGGGGCCAAGAGACCCAGTACTTC. Translation gives CASKKWGTSLSGGQETQYF. The variable domain in full, with the rest retrieved from reference TRBV5-1 and TRBJ2-5, is KAGVTQTPRYLIKTRGQQVTLSCSPISGHRSVSWYQQTPGQGLQFLFEYFSETQRNKGNFPGRFSGRQFSNSRSEMNVSTLELGDSALYLCASKKWGTSLSGGQETQYFGPGTRLLVL.